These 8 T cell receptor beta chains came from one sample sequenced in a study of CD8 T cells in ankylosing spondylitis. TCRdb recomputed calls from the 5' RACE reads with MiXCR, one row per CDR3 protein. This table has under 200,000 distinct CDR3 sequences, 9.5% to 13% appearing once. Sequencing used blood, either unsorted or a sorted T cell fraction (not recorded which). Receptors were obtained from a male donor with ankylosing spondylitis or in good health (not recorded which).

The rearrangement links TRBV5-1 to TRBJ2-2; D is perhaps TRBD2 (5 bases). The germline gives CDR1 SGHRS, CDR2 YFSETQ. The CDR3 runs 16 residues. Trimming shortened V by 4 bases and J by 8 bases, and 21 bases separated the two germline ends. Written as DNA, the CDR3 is TGCGCCAGCAGCCCCCGGGGTGAAGGTACCATAGGGGAGCTGTTTTTT. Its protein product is CASSPRGEGTIGELFF.

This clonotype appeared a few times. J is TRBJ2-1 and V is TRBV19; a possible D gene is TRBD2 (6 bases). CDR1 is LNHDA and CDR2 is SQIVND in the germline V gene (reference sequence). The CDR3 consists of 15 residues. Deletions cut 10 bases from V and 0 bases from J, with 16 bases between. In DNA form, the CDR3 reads TGTGCCACCGACCCTTCCGGGGGCTCCTACAATGAGCAGTTCTTC. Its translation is CATDPSGGSYNEQFF.

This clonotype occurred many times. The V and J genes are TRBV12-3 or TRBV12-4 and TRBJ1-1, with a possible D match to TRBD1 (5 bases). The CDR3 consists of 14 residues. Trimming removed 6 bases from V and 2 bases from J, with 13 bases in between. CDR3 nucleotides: TGTGCCAGCAGGCTCGGGGGGGATAACACTGAAGCTTTCTTT. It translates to CASRLGGDNTEAFF.

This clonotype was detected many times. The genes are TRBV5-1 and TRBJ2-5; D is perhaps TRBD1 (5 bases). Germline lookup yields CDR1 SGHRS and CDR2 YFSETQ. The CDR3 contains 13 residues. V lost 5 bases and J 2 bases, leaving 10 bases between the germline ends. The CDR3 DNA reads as TGCGCCAGCAGTTACAGGACACAAGAGACCCAGTACTTC. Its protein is CASSYRTQETQYF.

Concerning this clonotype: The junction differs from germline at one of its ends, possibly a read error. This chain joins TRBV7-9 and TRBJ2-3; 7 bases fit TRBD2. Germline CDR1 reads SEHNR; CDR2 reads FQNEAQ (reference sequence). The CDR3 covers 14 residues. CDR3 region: CVSSGDFRTDTQYF. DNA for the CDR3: TGTGTCAGCAGCGGGGACTTCCGCACAGATACGCAGTATTTT.

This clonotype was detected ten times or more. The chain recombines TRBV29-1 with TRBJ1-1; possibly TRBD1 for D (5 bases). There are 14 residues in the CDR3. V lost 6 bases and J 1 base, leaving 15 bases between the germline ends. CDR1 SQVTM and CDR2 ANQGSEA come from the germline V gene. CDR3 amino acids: CSVGKDNTNTEAFF. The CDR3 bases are TGCAGCGTGGGAAAGGACAACACGAACACTGAAGCTTTCTTT.

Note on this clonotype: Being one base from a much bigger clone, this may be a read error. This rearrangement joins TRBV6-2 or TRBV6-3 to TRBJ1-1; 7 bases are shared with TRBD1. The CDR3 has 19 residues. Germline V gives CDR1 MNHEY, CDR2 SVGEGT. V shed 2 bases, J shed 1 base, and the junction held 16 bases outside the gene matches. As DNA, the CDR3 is TGTGCCAGCAGTTACACCTTGGACAGGACCTTCAAGGGGAACACTGAAGCTTTCTTT. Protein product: CASSYTLDRTFKGNTEAFF.

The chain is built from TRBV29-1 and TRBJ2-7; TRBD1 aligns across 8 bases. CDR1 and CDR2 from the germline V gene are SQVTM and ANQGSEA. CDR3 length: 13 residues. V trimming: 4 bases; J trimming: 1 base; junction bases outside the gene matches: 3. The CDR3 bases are TGCAGCGTTGTTCGACAGGGGTCCTACGAGCAGTACTTC. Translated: CSVVRQGSYEQYF.